This TCR beta chain was observed in a study of blood T cell repertoires in COVID-19. Study details: Collection of acute and convalescent COVID-19 samples took place in the United States, Italy and Spain.

The CDR3 spans 13 residues. V was pared by 2 bases and J by 1 base, with 8 bases between. Germline-derived CDR1 and CDR2 are GTSNPN and SVGIG (reference sequence). Data came from immunoSEQ multiplex PCR; TCRdb stores just in-frame clones and leaves some out. The repertoire holds 120,000 to 150,000 clones, with 79% as singletons. V and J are TRBV30 and TRBJ1-1; possible D gene TRBD1, 5 bases. Specimen: peripheral blood. This TCR was sampled from a man aged 50 to 60 with active or convalescent COVID-19. The CDR3 bases are TGTGCCTGGAGTTGGGACTGGAACACTGAAGCTTTCTTT. Translation: CAWSWDWNTEAFF.